This T cell receptor beta chain was sequenced in a study of T cells after yellow fever vaccination. The 5'RACE template-switching step produced TCR cDNA and added a universal primer site and UMIs. TCRdb recomputed calls from the 5' RACE reads with MiXCR, one row per CDR3 protein. The sample lists 300,000 to 400,000 distinct CDR3 sequences, around 6.4% occurring once. CDR3 size: 14 residues. Trimming stripped 4 bases from V and 4 bases from J, with 11 bases between. The germline CDR1 and CDR2 sequences are SGDLS and YYNGEE. Study-wide results and limits: CD4 and CD8 compartments shared a small share of clonotypes, likely from convergent recombination. FACS-sorted repertoires could harbor abundant contaminating bulk-population clonotypes. Faster peaking, at day 5 versus 15, marked a secondary response that was weaker.

This clonotype was observed many times. The antigen is not known. This rearrangement joins TRBV9 to TRBJ1-4; tentatively, D is TRBD1 (5 bases). The receptor's source is a man younger than 40 who received the YFV17D yellow fever vaccine. Source: PBMCs, taken 5 days after the yellow fever booster vaccination. The CDR3 DNA follows: TGTGCCAGCAGCCCAGGACAAGATAATGAAAAACTGTTTTTT. Translating it yields CASSPGQDNEKLFF.